These 20 T cell receptor beta chains originate from one sample sequenced in a study of T cells after yellow fever vaccination. TCRdb analysed the 5' RACE reads with MiXCR anew, one entry per CDR3 protein. The sample consists of 340,000 or so distinct CDR3 sequences, approximately 13% of them appearing once. The material was CD4+ T cells sorted from PBMCs, obtained 15 days after the yellow fever booster vaccination. These receptor sequences come from a man younger than 35 who received the YFV17D yellow fever vaccine.

The chain carries TRBV28 and TRBJ2-1, with D perhaps assigned TRBD1 or TRBD2 (6 bases each). This CDR3 is 12 amino acids long. Per the germline V gene, CDR1 is MDHEN and CDR2 is SYDVKM. V lost 8 bases and J lost 8, with 13 bases in between. The CDR3 sequence: CASRLGGHEQFF. The CDR3 nucleotides are TGTGCCAGCCGCTTGGGGGGCCATGAGCAGTTCTTC.

This clonotype has more than one count but fewer than ten. The V gene is TRBV29-1, the J gene TRBJ1-3, with D unresolved. In germline, CDR1 is SQVTM, CDR2 ANQGSEA. The CDR3 totals 15 residues. V lost 1 base and J 2 bases, leaving 12 bases between the germline ends. In DNA form, the CDR3 reads TGCAGCGTTGAAGTAGGGTGGAGCCCTGGAAACACCATATATTTT. It specifies CSVEVGWSPGNTIYF.

The chain links TRBV10-3 to TRBJ1-1; D is uncertain. The germline CDR1 and CDR2 sequences are ENHRY and SYGVKD. The CDR3 is made up of 12 amino acids. With 1 base removed from V and 0 bases from J, the gap between germline ends came to 0 bases. The CDR3 region has the DNA TGTGCCATCAGTGAGTTGAACACTGAAGCTTTCTTT. As protein: CAISELNTEAFF.

The chain joins TRBV5-1 to TRBJ1-1; tentative D call: TRBD1 (5 bases). This CDR3 region has 13 residues. The germline CDR1 and CDR2 sequences are SGHRS and YFSETQ. The V end lost 5 bases, the J end lost 3 bases, and 11 bases lay between the germline ends. The CDR3 here is CASRPGQYTEAFF. CDR3 coding DNA: TGCGCCAGCAGACCGGGGCAGTACACTGAAGCTTTCTTT. Full variable domain (outside the CDR3, taken from reference TRBV5-1 and TRBJ1-1): KAGVTQTPRYLIKTRGQQVTLSCSPISGHRSVSWYQQTPGQGLQFLFEYFSETQRNKGNFPGRFSGRQFSNSRSEMNVSTLELGDSALYLCASRPGQYTEAFFGQGTRLTVV.

This rearrangement joins TRBV20-1 to TRBJ1-2; D perhaps matches TRBD1 (5 bases). This CDR3 is built from 14 residues. CDR1 and CDR2 from the germline V gene are DFQATT and SNEGSKA (reference sequence). Trimming removed 7 bases from V and 3 bases from J, with 18 bases in between. CDR3 region: CSGGPPLGDYGYTF. The CDR3 DNA reads TGCAGTGGGGGTCCCCCCTTAGGGGACTATGGCTACACCTTC.

CDR3 protein: CASSTGTVSGELFF. CDR3 bases: TGTGCCAGCAGTACGGGGACAGTTTCCGGGGAGCTGTTTTTT. V gene TRBV27 combines with J gene TRBJ2-2; 7 bases map to TRBD1. The junction had 6 bases not matched to a gene; V was cut back by 5 bases and J by 6 bases. Germline CDR1 reads MNHEY; CDR2 reads SMNVEV (reference sequence). The CDR3 contains 14 residues.

This clonotype was detected a few times. This sequence joins TRBV2 and TRBJ2-1; weak D call: TRBD1 (7 bases). CDR1 SNHLY and CDR2 FYNNEI come from the germline V gene. Trimming removed 6 bases at V and 0 bases at J, with 9 bases between. This CDR3 spans 14 amino acids. The CDR3 loop is CASSRGVSYNEQFF. CDR3 bases: TGTGCCAGCAGCAGGGGGGTCTCCTACAATGAGCAGTTCTTC.

The table lists this clonotype with a few counts. V gene TRBV20-1 combines with J gene TRBJ2-3; D gene uncertain. Trimming cost V 3 bases and J 3 bases, with 22 bases left between them. Germline V CDR1 and CDR2: DFQATT, SNEGSKA (reference sequence). This CDR3 comprises 17 residues. In DNA form, the CDR3 reads TGCAGTGCTAGCGGTATATATGGGTTCGACCAAACAGATACGCAGTATTTT. Translated, it gives CSASGIYGFDQTDTQYF.

This clonotype was found a few times. One end of the junction varies from germline; a read error may be responsible. The chain uses TRBV7-2 and TRBJ1-3; D not certain. CDR3 length: 14 amino acids. Per germline, CDR1 SGHTA and CDR2 FQGNSA. CDR3 residues: CASSLMGSENTIYF. The CDR3 coding sequence is TGTGCCAGCAGCTTAATGGGGTCTGAAAACACCATATATTTT.

The CDR3 sequence: CASSFGETEAFF. The DNA of the CDR3 is TGTGCCAGCAGCTTCGGCGAGACTGAAGCTTTCTTT. V gene TRBV7-9 combines with J gene TRBJ1-1, with D hard to call. This CDR3 region has 12 residues. V lost 3 bases, J lost 5 bases, and 7 bases lay in between. Germline assignment: CDR1 SEHNR and CDR2 FQNEAQ (reference sequence). The variable domain in full, with the rest retrieved from reference TRBV7-9 and TRBJ1-1, is DTGVSQNPRHKITKRGQNVTFRCDPISEHNRLYWYRQTLGQGPEFLTYFQNEAQLEKSRLLSDRFSAERPKGSFSTLEIQRTEQGDSAMYLCASSFGETEAFFGQGTRLTVV.

The V call is TRBV4-1, the J call TRBJ1-2; no reliable D call. The V and J ends lost 0 bases and 7 bases respectively, with 9 bases between them. The CDR3 covers 13 residues. CDR1 and CDR2 (germline): MGHRA, YSYEKL. As DNA, the CDR3 is TGCGCCAGCAGCCAAGACGGGCTAGTTGGCTACACCTTC. Translating it yields CASSQDGLVGYTF.

The rearrangement uses TRBV6-2 or TRBV6-3 and TRBJ1-1; D gene unclear. CDR3 length: 17 residues. V was clipped by 6 bases and J by 4 bases, with 24 bases between them. CDR1 and CDR2 (germline): MNHEY, SVGEGT. DNA of the CDR3: TGTGCCAGCAGATGGTCTGGGCTGTCGGGTACCAGCACTGAAGCTTTCTTT. Its translation is CASRWSGLSGTSTEAFF.

This clonotype was counted between two and nine times. The chain links TRBV5-4 to TRBJ2-3; TRBD2 aligns across 8 bases. Looked up from germline, CDR1 is SGHNT and CDR2 is YYREEE (reference sequence). Losses at the gene ends were 0 bases for V and 0 bases for J; bases not matched to a gene: 3. The CDR3 consists of 16 residues. The CDR3 is CASSLAGGASTDTQYF. CDR3 nucleotide sequence: TGTGCCAGCAGCTTGGCCGGGGGGGCTAGCACAGATACGCAGTATTTT.

This clonotype was detected a few times. The V gene is TRBV4-2, the J gene TRBJ1-3; D is possibly TRBD1 (5 bases). Trimming pared 1 base from V and 2 bases from J, leaving 12 bases between. The germline gives CDR1 LGHNA, CDR2 YNFKEQ. CDR3 size: 16 residues. In nucleotides, the CDR3 is TGTGCCAGCAGCCAAGGAGGAGAGGGGACTGGAAACACCATATATTTT. Residues: CASSQGGEGTGNTIYF.

The chain couples TRBV4-1 to TRBJ2-2; D gene unclear. CDR1 and CDR2 (germline): MGHRA, YSYEKL. The CDR3 is 15 amino acids. Trimming pared 3 bases from V and 2 bases from J, leaving 10 bases between. The CDR3 bases are TGCGCCAGCAGCCACCTACGAAGAAACACCGGGGAGCTGTTTTTT. The encoded protein is CASSHLRRNTGELFF.

This clonotype appeared a few times. The chain joins TRBV7-2 to TRBJ2-3; D is ambiguous. This CDR3 is 13 amino acids long. Looked up from germline, CDR1 is SGHTA and CDR2 is FQGNSA. The V end lost 5 bases, the J end lost 6 bases, and 12 bases lay between the germline ends. In nucleotides, the CDR3 is TGTGCCAGCAGCCCGGTAGTCATGGATACGCAGTATTTT. Translating gives CASSPVVMDTQYF.

This clonotype occurred many times. V is TRBV30 and J is TRBJ2-3; 11 nucleotides match TRBD2. The V gene end was trimmed by 7 bases and the J gene end by 6 bases; junction bases not matched to a gene: 6. In germline, CDR1 is GTSNPN, CDR2 SVGIG (reference sequence). The CDR3 is 13 residues long. The CDR3 region is CAFSLAGADTQYF. The CDR3 DNA sequence: TGTGCCTTTTCACTAGCGGGGGCGGATACGCAGTATTTT.

In this sample, this clonotype turned up a few times. This chain links TRBV7-2 with TRBJ1-1, with D unclear. The germline CDR1 and CDR2 sequences are SGHTA and FQGNSA. Between the trimmed V and J ends, which lost 2 bases and 6 bases, there was a span of 13 bases. The CDR3 contains 14 residues. The CDR3 DNA reads as TGTGCCAGCAGCTTAAGAGAAATAAGGCCTGAAGCTTTCTTT. Translating it yields CASSLREIRPEAFF. The complete variable domain, with remaining parts taken from reference TRBV7-2 and TRBJ1-1, reads GAGVSQSPSNKVTEKGKDVELRCDPISGHTALYWYRQSLGQGLEFLIYFQGNSAPDKSGLPSDRFSAERTGGSVSTLTIQRTQQEDSAVYLCASSLREIRPEAFFGQGTRLTVV.

The chain is built from TRBV20-1 and TRBJ1-4; no clear D gene. Per the germline V gene, CDR1 is DFQATT and CDR2 is SNEGSKA (reference sequence). Trimming stripped 1 base from V and 5 bases from J, with 14 bases between. This CDR3 comprises 15 residues. CDR3 bases: TGCAGTGCTAGAGCAGCGGCCCCGCCCAATGAAAAACTGTTTTTT. It specifies CSARAAAPPNEKLFF.

This clonotype was counted at least ten times. The genes are TRBV12-3 or TRBV12-4 and TRBJ2-7; D is possibly TRBD1 (6 bases). CDR3 length equals 13 residues. V was pared by 5 bases and J by 2 bases, with 10 bases between. The CDR3 nucleotides are TGTGCCAGCAGTCAACAGGGCCCCTACGAGCAGTACGTC. This encodes CASSQQGPYEQYV.